This TCR beta chain appears in the sequencing data of a study of blood T cell repertoires in COVID-19. Looking at the study overall: From T cells, B-cell-depleted T cells, or PBMCs came the material, which was cDNA or gDNA.

Germline CDR1 MNHEY, CDR2 SVGAGI. The CDR3 has 13 amino acids. The ends were cut back, 5 bases at V and 4 bases at J, with 12 bases in the middle. Methods used by the authors: Amplification with reference gene primers provided the estimates of nucleated cell counts. The table came from immunoSEQ multiplex PCR; TCRdb's copy has only in-frame clones and leaves some out. D and trimming come from the DNA, and the V and J calls and clone size come from that table. The sample lists 90,000 or so clones, 89% seen once, with approximately 5.2% in the top ten. The chain has TRBV6-5 and TRBJ2-7; TRBD1 is a possible D gene (6 bases). The sequence was collected from a woman of 80 years or more with active COVID-19. What was sequenced was peripheral blood. The CDR3 sequence: CASSPGQLYEQYF. The CDR3 nucleotides read TGTGCCAGCAGTCCCGGACAGCTTTACGAGCAGTACTTC.